The rows below give T cell receptor beta chains drawn from one sample of a study of cytomegalovirus exposure and HLA in healthy donors. Assay: immunoSEQ multiplex PCR; the TCRdb copy retains only in-frame clones and omits some. Recorded for this sample: tens of thousands of clones. Specimen: PBMCs. These TCRs come from a man in his forties or fifties in good health and CMV-seronegative. The CDR3 runs from the conserved cysteine through the conserved F or W. The D gene is left open where the match is weak.

J,D,V,DNA,CDR3
TRBJ1-2,NA,TRBV6-5,TGTGCCAGCAGCCCCAGGGGTCATGGCTACACCTTC,CASSPRGHGYTF
TRBJ2-7,NA,TRBV7-2,TGTGCCAGCAGCTTCTCCTACTACGAGCAGTACTTC,CASSFSYYEQYF
TRBJ2-3,NA,TRBV5-5,TGTGCCAGCTCTAACGGCCTCGGGGTAACAGATACGCAGTATTTT,CASSNGLGVTDTQYF
TRBJ2-3,NA,TRBV4-2,TGTGCCAGCAGCCAAGATGGGGGGGCCGGGGATACGCAGTATTTT,CASSQDGGAGDTQYF
TRBJ1-1,NA,TRBV10-2,TGCGCCAGCAGCTCAGTAAACACTGAAGCTTTCTTT,CASSSVNTEAFF
TRBJ2-5,NA,TRBV28,TGTGCCAGCAGTCCCGGGCAAGAGACCCAGTACTTC,CASSPGQETQYF
TRBJ1-1,NA,TRBV9,TGTGCCAGCAGCCCCTCCCCCGGGGACACTGAAGCTTTCTTT,CASSPSPGDTEAFF
TRBJ1-3,NA,TRBV6-6,TGTGCCAGCAGTTACTCGTCAGCGGTCGATGGAAACACCATATATTTT,CASSYSSAVDGNTIYF
TRBJ1-6,TRBD1,TRBV19,TGTGCCAGTAGTACCTCCGGGACAGGGACCTCACCCCTCCACTTT,CASSTSGTGTSPLHF
TRBJ1-1,TRBD1,TRBV2,TGTGCCAGCAGTTCTTACAGGGGCACTGAAGCTTTCTTT,CASSSYRGTEAFF
TRBJ1-5,NA,TRBV30,TGTGCCTGGAGAAGAGGGGGGGGGAATCAGCCCCAGCATTTT,CAWRRGGGNQPQHF
TRBJ2-7,NA,TRBV4-2,TGTGCCAGCAGCCAACGCTCCCAGGGCTTGACCTACGAGCAGTACTTC,CASSQRSQGLTYEQYF
TRBJ1-1,NA,TRBV15,TGTGCCACCAGCAGAGAGGGGGCGCCGAACACTGAAGCTTTCTTT,CATSREGAPNTEAFF
TRBJ1-6,TRBD1,TRBV4-1,TGCGCCAGCAGCCAAGAGATGGGACAGGGTCAGTCACCCCTCCACTTT,CASSQEMGQGQSPLHF
TRBJ2-5,TRBD1,TRBV27,TGTGCCAGCAGCCGAAGAGGGACAGCACAAGAGACCCAGTACTTC,CASSRRGTAQETQYF
TRBJ2-3,TRBD2,TRBV18,TGTGCCAGCTCACCAGTTGGCGGGGGTCGAGCACTGGGTACGCAGTATTTT,CASSPVGGGRALGTQYF
TRBJ2-7,TRBD2,TRBV29-1,TGCAGCGTTGGGGGCGGGGGGGCCTGGACCTACGAGCAGTACTTC,CSVGGGGAWTYEQYF
TRBJ2-7,TRBD1,TRBV30,TGTGCCTGGAGCCCCGGGACAGGCTCCTACGAGCAGTACTTC,CAWSPGTGSYEQYF
TRBJ2-1,TRBD1,TRBV19,TGTGCCAGTAGTATAGCGTCCGGGACAGCCTACAATGAGCAGTTCTTC,CASSIASGTAYNEQFF
TRBJ1-1,NA,TRBV9,TGTGCCAGCAGCAAAGCTAACACTGAAGCTTTCTTT,CASSKANTEAFF
TRBJ1-2,NA,TRBV9,TGTGCCAGCAGCGTAGCTGCCAGGGCTGTGGGCGGCTACACCTTC,CASSVAARAVGGYTF
TRBJ1-1,TRBD1,TRBV5-1,TGCGCCAGCAGCTTGCAGGGGGCGACCACTGAAGCTTTCTTT,CASSLQGATTEAFF
TRBJ2-3,NA,TRBV5-6,TGTGCCAGTAACATAGGTGGGCCCCTCACAGATACGCAGTATTTT,CASNIGGPLTDTQYF
TRBJ1-4,NA,TRBV4-1,TGCGCCAGCAGCGTAACGCAGTTAGAAAAACTGTTTTTT,CASSVTQLEKLFF